These 5 T cell receptor beta chains share one sample of origin, sequenced in a study of response to subunit inactivated influenza vaccine. Each CDR3 protein is one row after TCRdb ran MiXCR on the RT-PCR reads. Here the sample spans more than 450,000 distinct CDR3 sequences, about 11% being singletons. These data are also associated with another study on T cells expressing NK-cell markers. That work adds: 5'RACE template switching with UMIs produced the TCR beta cDNA.

This specimen was PBMCs from blood, taken on the day of vaccination. The receptor set was obtained from a man aged 50 to 60 who received an inactivated influenza vaccine.

This clonotype was observed a handful of times. As DNA, the CDR3 is TGTGCCAGCAGTATCGGGGCGGGAGGGTACCAAGAGACCCAGTACTTC. It codes for CASSIGAGGYQETQYF. The V call is TRBV6-1, the J call TRBJ2-5; TRBD2 matches 9 bases. V lost 5 bases to trimming and J lost 0 bases; unmatched junction nucleotides: 7. Germline loops: CDR1 MNHNS, CDR2 SASEGT. The CDR3 totals 16 residues.

This clonotype has just a few counts. The chain recombines TRBV15 with TRBJ2-2; D is perhaps TRBD1 (5 bases). With 1 base removed from V and 6 bases from J, the gap between germline ends came to 9 bases. Germline CDR1 reads LNHNV; CDR2 reads YYDKDF (reference sequence). The CDR3 totals 14 residues. CDR3 nucleotides: TGTGCCACCAGCAGAGTGAGGACATCCGGGGAGCTGTTTTTT. It yields the protein CATSRVRTSGELFF. Complete variable domain (other parts from reference TRBV15 and TRBJ2-2): DAMVIQNPRYQVTQFGKPVTLSCSQTLNHNVMYWYQQKSSQAPKLLFHYYDKDFNNEADTPDNFQSRRPNTSFCFLDIRSPGLGDTAMYLCATSRVRTSGELFFGEGSRLTVL.

The chain carries TRBV10-2 and TRBJ2-7, with D perhaps matching TRBD1 (6 bases). Germline V gene lookup returns CDR1 WSHSY and CDR2 SAAADI. V dropped 5 bases and J dropped 6 bases, with 17 bases sitting between them. This CDR3 is 14 amino acids long. CDR3 DNA: TGCGCCAGCAGTCTAGGGACACTTACTTCCGAGCAGTACTTC. Its protein is CASSLGTLTSEQYF.

This clonotype was seen a few times. The genes are TRBV30 and TRBJ2-7; D gene uncertain. The V end was cut by 3 bases, the J end by 0 bases, with 9 bases between. Germline CDR1 GTSNPN, CDR2 SVGIG (reference sequence). This CDR3 has 13 amino acids. CDR3 loop: CAWRRTASYEQYF. The CDR3 bases are TGTGCCTGGAGAAGGACGGCCTCCTACGAGCAGTACTTC. Full variable domain (outside the CDR3, taken from reference TRBV30 and TRBJ2-7): SQTIHQWPATLVQPVGSPLSLECTVEGTSNPNLYWYRQAAGRGLQLLFYSVGIGQISSEVPQNLSASRPQDRQFILSSKKLLLSDSGFYLCAWRRTASYEQYFGPGTRLTVT.

This clonotype has only a few counts. This chain joins TRBV5-1 and TRBJ2-4, with a weak D call TRBD2 (6 bases). CDR3 length: 13 amino acids. V was pared by 3 bases and J by 5 bases, with 9 bases between. Per the germline V gene, CDR1 is SGHRS and CDR2 is YFSETQ. The DNA for the CDR3 is TGCGCCAGCAGCTCCGGAGGGGAAAACATTCAGTACTTC. As protein: CASSSGGENIQYF. Complete variable domain (other parts from reference TRBV5-1 and TRBJ2-4): KAGVTQTPRYLIKTRGQQVTLSCSPISGHRSVSWYQQTPGQGLQFLFEYFSETQRNKGNFPGRFSGRQFSNSRSEMNVSTLELGDSALYLCASSSGGENIQYFGAGTRLSVL.